This T cell receptor (beta chain) is drawn from a study of graft-versus-host responses after intestinal transplantation. Looking at the study overall: Every transplant recipient was induced with anti-thymocyte globulin, then maintained on tacrolimus and steroids for 2 to 4 years. Points from the study as a whole: Allografts from individuals with graft-donor T cell macrochimerism displayed high graft-versus-host to host-versus-graft clonal ratios. Early HvG declines after transplant were associated with peak circulating GvH clone levels. Recipient-marrow GvH clones were detected, some having first appeared in ileum or blood.

Method: immunoSEQ multiplex PCR; TCRdb's copy keeps in-frame clones and lacks some. The top ten clones hold about 20% of a sample with 35,000 to 50,000 clones, over 90% of them seen once. Details on this clone: Its antigen is as yet unknown.

The clonotype comes from a human donor who was the organ donor for an intestinal transplant. This specimen was unstimulated CD8+ T cells sorted from spleen or lymph node cells, taken before transplant.

The CDR3 DNA sequence: TGTGCCAGTACCCTAGGGGGCGGTGGGAGCAATCAGCCCCAGCATTTT. The encoded protein is CASTLGGGGSNQPQHF. V gene TRBV19 combines with J gene TRBJ1-5; TRBD1 aligns across 7 bases. The CDR3 is 16 residues long. V dropped 7 bases and J dropped 1; count of bases not matched to a gene: 10. The V gene's germline CDR1 is LNHDA and CDR2 SQIVND (reference sequence).